The 20 T cell receptor beta chains below all came from one sample that was sequenced in a study of beta chain features in type 1 diabetes (dated by TCRdb to 2017 to 2018). Library method: the immunoSEQ multiplex PCR assay. The entire amount of isolated RNA was reverse transcribed using the High Capacity cDNA Reverse Transcription Kit, so the sequenced TCRB transcripts were expressed ones. The immuneACCESS repertoire file appears here via TCRdb, limited to in-frame rearrangements. These files lack a portion of the clones; in checked studies, under half of the deficit traces to unresolved V genes, and the cause of the others is not known. The sample data list 860,000 or so clones, and 15% to 20% of these were observed just once. The ten largest clones add up to 0.023% of the sample. Sequencing input: naive CD4+ T cells from blood. According to the study, the label for this sample's cell subset or site signals: true naive CD4+ T cells. The receptors originated from a woman aged 18-30 years in good health.

This chain connects TRBV25-1 to TRBJ2-1; 8 nucleotides agree with TRBD1. V trimming: 6 bases; J trimming: 0 bases; junction bases outside the gene matches: 4. This CDR3 comprises 15 residues. Germline-derived CDR1 and CDR2 are MGHDK and SYGVNS. CDR3: CASSKQGVSYNEQFF. CDR3 DNA: TGTGCCAGCAGCAAACAGGGGGTCTCCTACAATGAGCAGTTCTTC.

This clone occurred a few times. The chain carries TRBV2 and TRBJ2-3; 9 bases align to TRBD2. CDR1 SNHLY and CDR2 FYNNEI come from the germline V gene. The CDR3 runs to 16 residues. After removal of 4 bases from V and 3 bases from J, the junction contained 8 bases not matched to a gene. CDR3 sequence: CASSVVAGVGTDTQYF. In DNA, the CDR3 is TGTGCCAGCAGTGTGGTAGCGGGAGTGGGGACAGATACGCAGTATTTT.

This chain links TRBV20-1 with TRBJ1-1; D call uncertain. CDR1 and CDR2 from the germline V gene are DFQATT and SNEGSKA (reference sequence). The length of the CDR3 is 11 residues. The DNA for the CDR3 is TGCAGGACTGTCGGCGGGACTGAAGCTTTCTTT. As protein: CRTVGGTEAFF.

This clone turned up a few times. This chain joins TRBV10-3 and TRBJ1-3; the D gene is possibly TRBD1 (6 bases). In germline, CDR1 is ENHRY, CDR2 SYGVKD. The germline V and J ends were trimmed by 10 bases and 3 bases, with 13 bases remaining between them. This CDR3 comprises 13 residues. Here the CDR3 DNA reads TGTGCCACAATCCGGGACATTGGAAACACCATATATTTT. This translates into CATIRDIGNTIYF.

The gene calls are TRBV4-3 and TRBJ2-1; 7 nucleotides match TRBD2. The CDR3 covers 17 residues. Trimming at V came to 3 bases and at J to 2 bases, leaving 10 bases not matched to a gene. Looked up from germline, CDR1 is LGHNA and CDR2 is YSLEER. The CDR3 sequence: CASSQLAGQAPYNEQFF. CDR3 sequence (DNA): TGCGCCAGCAGCCAGTTAGCGGGCCAGGCCCCCTACAATGAGCAGTTCTTC.

The chain joins TRBV29-1 to TRBJ2-5, with D tentatively TRBD1 or TRBD2 (5 bases each). V lost 5 bases and J 4 bases, leaving 8 bases between the germline ends. Germline V gene data show CDR1 as SQVTM and CDR2 as ANQGSEA. The CDR3 consists of 11 residues. This CDR3 reads CSVWDVETQYF. In DNA, the CDR3 is TGCAGCGTTTGGGACGTAGAGACCCAGTACTTC.

With respect to this clone: The germline gene is not matched at one end of the junction; a read error may be the cause. The rearrangement uses TRBV6-5 and TRBJ1-4; the D is unclear. Per the germline V gene, CDR1 is MNHEY and CDR2 is SVGAGI. The CDR3 is 13 amino acids. The CDR3 spells CAISIGPNEKLFF. In DNA form, the CDR3 reads TGTGCCATCAGTATTGGTCCCAATGAAAAACTGTTTTTT.

The rearrangement joins TRBV7-2 to TRBJ1-1; no reliable D call. The germline V gene encodes CDR1 SGHTA and CDR2 FQGNSA. Deletions cut 5 bases from V and 6 bases from J, with 13 bases between. The CDR3 sequence is 13 residues long. The CDR3 region has the DNA TGTGCCAGCAGCGTCGACCGTCTAGCTGAAGCTTTCTTT. It encodes CASSVDRLAEAFF.

The V gene is TRBV27, the J gene TRBJ2-5, with 10 bases fitting TRBD2. The DNA end favors TRBJ2-7, so the J call may be wrong. CDR1 is MNHEY and CDR2 is SMNVEV in the germline V gene (reference sequence). This CDR3 comprises 15 residues. CDR3 loop: CASSSLAGGLYEQYF. CDR3 nucleotide sequence: TGTGCCAGCAGTTCGTTAGCGGGAGGATTATACGAGCAGTACTTC.

The V call is TRBV5-1, the J call TRBJ2-1; D is unresolved. The germline CDR1 and CDR2 sequences are SGHRS and YFSETQ. With 1 base removed from V and 8 bases from J, the gap between germline ends came to 13 bases. This CDR3 is built from 14 residues. The CDR3 here is CASSLLGRPDEQFF. The DNA for the CDR3 is TGCGCCAGCAGCTTGTTGGGCAGGCCTGATGAGCAGTTCTTC.

This clone has more than one count but fewer than ten. The sample has other DNA sequences that encode this CDR3 too. CDR3 DNA sequence: TGTGCCAGCAGTAGTAGAGATACGCAGTATTTT. Residues: CASSSRDTQYF. The rearrangement uses TRBV6-6 and TRBJ2-3; D uncertain. The CDR3 runs to 11 residues. CDR1 and CDR2 (germline): MNHNY, SVGAGI (reference sequence). V lost 5 bases to trimming and J lost 5 bases, with 5 bases between them.

The genes are TRBV27 and TRBJ2-2, with 8 positions matching TRBD2. This CDR3 is 15 amino acids long. V shed 4 bases and J 7 bases; nucleotides not matched to a gene: 8. Germline lookup yields CDR1 MNHEY and CDR2 SMNVEV (reference sequence). Here the CDR3 DNA reads TGTGCCAGCAGTTCTCCAGCGGGAGCGGGCGGGGAGCTGTTTTTT. Translating it yields CASSSPAGAGGELFF.

This clone was counted only a few times. The J gene is TRBJ2-3, the V gene TRBV5-1, with D perhaps TRBD2 (5 bases). The CDR3 is made up of 13 amino acids. The germline V and J ends were trimmed by 0 bases and 9 bases, with 11 bases remaining between them. CDR1 is SGHRS and CDR2 is YFSETQ in the germline V gene. DNA for the CDR3: TGCGCCAGCAGCTTGGATTCGTGGGAGACGCAGTATTTT. Protein: CASSLDSWETQYF.

This clone was seen only a few times. The V and J genes are TRBV18 and TRBJ1-2; possible D gene TRBD1, 6 bases. The CDR3 extends over 13 amino acids. V lost 4 bases and J 4 bases, leaving 10 bases between the germline ends. Germline V gene data show CDR1 as KGHSH and CDR2 as LQKENI. CDR3 sequence (DNA): TGTGCCAGCTCACTCGACAGGAGCTATGGCTACACCTTC. Translation gives CASSLDRSYGYTF.

The V and J genes are TRBV6-4 and TRBJ2-2; 7 positions agree with TRBD1. CDR1 and CDR2 from the germline V gene are MRHNA and SNTAGT. Germline trimming cut 6 bases from V and 0 bases from J; bases unmatched to any gene: 4. CDR3 size: 15 residues. In DNA form, the CDR3 reads TGTGCCAGCAGCCCGACAGGGCCGAACACCGGGGAGCTGTTTTTT. This gives the protein CASSPTGPNTGELFF.

This clone has only a few counts. The V call is TRBV7-2, the J call TRBJ2-1, with D perhaps given as TRBD1 or TRBD2 (5 bases each). Germline V CDR1 and CDR2: SGHTA, FQGNSA. V lost 3 bases to trimming and J lost 9 bases, with 12 bases between them. This CDR3 contains 13 residues. The chain's CDR3 is CASSFEARGEQFF. CDR3 in DNA: TGTGCCAGCAGCTTTGAAGCGAGGGGTGAGCAGTTCTTC.

The rearrangement joins TRBV15 to TRBJ2-3; 13 positions match TRBD2. The CDR3 has 13 residues. J was trimmed by 4 bases and V by 9 bases; bases with no gene match: 1. Germline values: CDR1 LNHNV, CDR2 YYDKDF (reference sequence). CDR3 coding DNA: TGTGCCACTGGGACTAGCGGGGCAGATACGCAGTATTTT. It specifies CATGTSGADTQYF.

This clone came up a few times. The CDR3 nucleotides are TGTGCCAGCAGCGAATCGACAGGACTCTATGGCTACACCTTC. Translation gives CASSESTGLYGYTF. The chain links TRBV9 to TRBJ1-2, with a weak D call TRBD1 (6 bases). The germline CDR1 and CDR2 sequences are SGDLS and YYNGEE. Trimming removed 3 bases from V and 4 bases from J, with 13 bases in between. CDR3 length: 14 amino acids.

As for this clone: The sample has other DNA sequences that encode this CDR3 too. The V gene is TRBV5-1, the J gene TRBJ1-5; D not certain. The germline CDR1 and CDR2 sequences are SGHRS and YFSETQ. The CDR3 runs 12 residues. The V gene lost 2 bases and the J gene lost 0 bases, with 0 bases spanning the gap. The CDR3 sequence is CASSFSNQPQHF. The CDR3 coding sequence is TGCGCCAGCAGCTTTAGCAATCAGCCCCAGCATTTT.

This chain uses TRBV25-1 with TRBJ2-6, with no clear D. Trimming cost V 5 bases and J 1 base, with 18 bases left between them. The CDR3 spans 18 residues. CDR1 and CDR2 from the germline V gene are MGHDK and SYGVNS. The CDR3 spells CASSSVLVLGSGANVLTF. In DNA, the CDR3 is TGTGCCAGCAGTAGTGTCCTAGTTTTGGGTTCTGGGGCCAACGTCCTGACTTTC.